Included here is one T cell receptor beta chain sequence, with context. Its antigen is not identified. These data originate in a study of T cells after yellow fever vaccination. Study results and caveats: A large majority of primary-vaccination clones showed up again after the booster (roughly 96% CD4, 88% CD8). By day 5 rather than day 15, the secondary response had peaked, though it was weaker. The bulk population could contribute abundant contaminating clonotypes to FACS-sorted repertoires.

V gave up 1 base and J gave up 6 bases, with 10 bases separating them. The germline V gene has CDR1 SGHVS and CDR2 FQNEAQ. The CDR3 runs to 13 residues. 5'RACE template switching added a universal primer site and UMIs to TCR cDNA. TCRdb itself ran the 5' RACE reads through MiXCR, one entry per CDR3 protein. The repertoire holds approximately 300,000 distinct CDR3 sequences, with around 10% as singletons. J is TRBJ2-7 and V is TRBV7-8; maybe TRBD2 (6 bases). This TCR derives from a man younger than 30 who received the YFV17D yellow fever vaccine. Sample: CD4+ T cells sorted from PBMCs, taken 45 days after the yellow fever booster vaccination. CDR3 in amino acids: CASSLVGGFEQYV. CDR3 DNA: TGTGCCAGCAGCTTAGTGGGGGGTTTCGAGCAGTACGTC.